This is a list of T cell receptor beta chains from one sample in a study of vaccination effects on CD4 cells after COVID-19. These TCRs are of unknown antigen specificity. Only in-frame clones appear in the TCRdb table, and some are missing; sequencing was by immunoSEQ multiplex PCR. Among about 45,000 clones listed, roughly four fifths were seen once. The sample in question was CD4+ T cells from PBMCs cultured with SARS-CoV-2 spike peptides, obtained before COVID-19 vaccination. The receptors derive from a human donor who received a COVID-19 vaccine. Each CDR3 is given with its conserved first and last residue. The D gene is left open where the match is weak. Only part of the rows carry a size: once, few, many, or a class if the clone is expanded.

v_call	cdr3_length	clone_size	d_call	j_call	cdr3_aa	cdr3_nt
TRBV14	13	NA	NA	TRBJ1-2	CASSPTTEFGYTF	TGTGCCAGCAGCCCGACGACGGAATTTGGCTACACCTTC
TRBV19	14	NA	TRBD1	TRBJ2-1	CASSPGGSYNEQFF	TGTGCCAGTAGCCCAGGGGGTTCCTACAATGAGCAGTTCTTC
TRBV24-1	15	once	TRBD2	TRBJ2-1	CATSDPGLGGNEQFF	TGTGCCACCAGTGATCCGGGACTAGGGGGAAATGAGCAGTTCTTC
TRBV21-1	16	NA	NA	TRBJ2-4	CASSKGQLRAKNIQYF	TGTGCCAGCAGCAAAGGGCAGTTACGGGCCAAAAACATTCAGTACTTC
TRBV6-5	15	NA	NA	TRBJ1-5	CASSYSRQSNQPQHF	TGTGCCAGCAGTTACTCTCGACAGAGCAATCAGCCCCAGCATTTT
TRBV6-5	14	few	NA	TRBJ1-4	CASSYSNPAEKLFF	TGTGCCAGCAGTTACTCGAACCCGGCCGAAAAACTGTTTTTT
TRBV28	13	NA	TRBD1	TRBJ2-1	CASRGTGVGEQFF	TGTGCCAGCCGGGGGACAGGGGTGGGTGAGCAGTTCTTC
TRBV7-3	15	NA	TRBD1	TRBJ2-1	CASSTDRASYNEQFF	TGTGCCAGCAGCACCGACAGGGCCTCCTACAATGAGCAGTTCTTC
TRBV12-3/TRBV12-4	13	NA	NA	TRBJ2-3	CASSRGDGDTQYF	TGTGCCAGCAGCCGAGGGGACGGGGATACGCAGTATTTT
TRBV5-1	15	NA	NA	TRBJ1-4	CASSFGMARGEKLFF	TGCGCCAGCAGCTTCGGAATGGCCCGAGGTGAAAAACTGTTTTTT
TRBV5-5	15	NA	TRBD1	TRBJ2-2	CASSFETGVTGELFF	TGTGCCAGCAGCTTTGAGACAGGGGTCACCGGGGAGCTGTTTTTT
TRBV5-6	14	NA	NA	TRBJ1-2	CASSPGRANYGYTF	TGTGCCAGCAGCCCCGGTCGGGCTAACTATGGCTACACCTTC
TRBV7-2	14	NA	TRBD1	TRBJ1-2	CASSSQGQGSGYTF	TGTGCCAGCAGCTCTCAGGGACAGGGTAGCGGCTACACCTTC
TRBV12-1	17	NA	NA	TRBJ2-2	CASSLGTPRRCTGELFF	TGTGCCAGCAGCCTGGGGACCCCTCGCCGTTGCACCGGGGAGCTGTTTTTT
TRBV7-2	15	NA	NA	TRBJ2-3	CASSLGLPRPDTQYF	TGTGCCAGCAGCTTAGGACTTCCGCGCCCAGATACGCAGTATTTT
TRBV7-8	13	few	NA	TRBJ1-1	CASSLTGRTEAFF	TGTGCCAGCAGCTTAACGGGTAGGACTGAAGCTTTCTTT
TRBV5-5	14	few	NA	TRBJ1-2	CASSLGGQRYGYTF	TGTGCCAGCAGCTTGGGGGGTCAGCGCTATGGCTACACCTTC
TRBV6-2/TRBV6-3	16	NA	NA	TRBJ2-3	CASSPTSGGSTDTQYF	TGTGCCAGCAGCCCCACCTCAGGGGGGAGCACAGATACGCAGTATTTT
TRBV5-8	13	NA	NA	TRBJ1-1	CASSVGWNTEAFF	TGTGCCAGCAGCGTGGGATGGAACACTGAAGCTTTCTTT
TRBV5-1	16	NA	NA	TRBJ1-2	CASSLGSTGTPYGYTF	TGCGCCAGCAGCTTGGGTTCGACCGGGACTCCCTATGGCTACACCTTC
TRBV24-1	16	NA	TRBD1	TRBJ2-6	CATSAGQGPGANVLTF	TGTGCCACCAGTGCTGGACAGGGCCCTGGGGCCAACGTCCTGACTTTC
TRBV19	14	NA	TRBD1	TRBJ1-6	CASRDRNYNSPLHF	TGTGCCAGCCGGGACAGAAACTATAATTCACCCCTCCACTTT
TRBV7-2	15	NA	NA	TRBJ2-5	CASSSQRGLGETQYF	TGTGCCAGCAGCTCACAAAGGGGGTTGGGAGAGACCCAGTACTTC
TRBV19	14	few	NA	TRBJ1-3	CASSRASSGNTIYF	TGTGCCAGTAGTCGAGCTTCCTCTGGAAACACCATATATTTT
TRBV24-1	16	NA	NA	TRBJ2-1	CATSDHGGGAGNEQFF	TGTGCCACCAGTGACCATGGGGGTGGGGCGGGTAATGAGCAGTTCTTC
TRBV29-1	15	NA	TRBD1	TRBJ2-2	CSVEGRTGANGELFF	TGCAGCGTTGAAGGGAGAACAGGGGCGAACGGGGAGCTGTTTTTT
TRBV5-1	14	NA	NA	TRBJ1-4	CASSLDGGSGKLFF	TGCGCCAGCAGCTTGGATGGGGGGAGTGGAAAACTGTTTTTT
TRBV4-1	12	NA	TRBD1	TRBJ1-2	CASSQGQLGYTF	TGCGCCAGCAGCCAGGGACAGCTCGGCTACACCTTC
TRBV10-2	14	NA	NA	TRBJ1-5	CASSEFSGNQPQHF	TGCGCCAGCAGTGAGTTTTCCGGCAATCAGCCCCAGCATTTT
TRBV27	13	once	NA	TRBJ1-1	CASSFLWATEAFF	TGTGCCAGCAGTTTCTTATGGGCCACTGAAGCTTTCTTT
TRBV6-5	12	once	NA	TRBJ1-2	CASSLRESGYTF	TGTGCCAGCAGTCTTCGGGAATCTGGCTACACCTTC
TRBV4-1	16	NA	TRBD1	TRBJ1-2	CASSQDPGQGNYGYTF	TGCGCCAGCAGCCAAGACCCTGGACAGGGTAACTATGGCTACACCTTC
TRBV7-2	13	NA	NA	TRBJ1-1	CASSSRDGFEAFF	TGTGCCAGCAGCTCCCGAGACGGTTTTGAAGCTTTCTTT
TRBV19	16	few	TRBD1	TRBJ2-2	CASSIRQGANTGELFF	TGTGCCAGTAGCATCAGACAGGGGGCGAACACCGGGGAGCTGTTTTTT
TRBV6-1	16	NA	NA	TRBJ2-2	CASSEYLSGNTGELFF	TGTGCCAGCAGTGAATATCTTTCGGGAAACACCGGGGAGCTGTTTTTT
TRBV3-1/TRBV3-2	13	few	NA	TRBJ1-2	CASSQKGSFGYTF	TGTGCCAGCAGCCAAAAGGGCTCGTTCGGCTACACCTTC
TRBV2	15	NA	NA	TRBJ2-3	CASLYLGSNTDTQYF	TGTGCCAGTCTATATTTGGGGTCGAATACAGATACGCAGTATTTT
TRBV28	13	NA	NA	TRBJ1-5	CASSPLIYQPQHF	TGTGCCAGCAGTCCCCTCATATATCAGCCCCAGCATTTT
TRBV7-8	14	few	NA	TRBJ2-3	CASSPLPSTDTQYF	TGTGCCAGCAGTCCACTCCCATCTACAGATACGCAGTATTTT
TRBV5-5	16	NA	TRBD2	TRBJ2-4	CASSVDIGRAKNIQYF	TGTGCCAGCAGCGTGGATATCGGGAGGGCCAAAAACATTCAGTACTTC
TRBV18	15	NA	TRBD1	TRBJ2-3	CASSGNRGQGDTQYF	TGTGCCAGCTCAGGAAACAGGGGGCAGGGAGATACGCAGTATTTT
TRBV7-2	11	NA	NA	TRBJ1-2	CASSLRYGYTF	TGTGCCAGCAGCTTAAGATATGGCTACACCTTC
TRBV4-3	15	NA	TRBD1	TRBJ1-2	CASSQDWAGGYGYTF	TGCGCCAGCAGCCAAGATTGGGCAGGGGGCTATGGCTACACCTTC
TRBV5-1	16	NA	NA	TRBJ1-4	CASSSGGIATNEKLFF	TGCGCCAGCAGCTCAGGAGGGATTGCAACTAATGAAAAACTGTTTTTT
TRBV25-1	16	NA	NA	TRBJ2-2	CASSELTGGHNGELFF	TGTGCCAGCAGTGAATTAACCGGGGGGCATAACGGGGAGCTGTTTTTT
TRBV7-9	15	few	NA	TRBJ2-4	CASSVQGLAKNIQYF	TGTGCCAGCAGCGTACAGGGACTAGCCAAAAACATTCAGTACTTC